This T cell receptor (beta chain) is drawn from a study of shared clonotypes between healthy human individuals. The V and J ends lost 3 bases and 2 bases respectively, with 8 bases between them. Germline loops: CDR1 SGHAT, CDR2 FQNNGV. This CDR3 region has 14 residues. Assay runs were performed at deep level. Sequenced by immunoSEQ multiplex PCR; TCRdb stores in-frame clones only, minus some. The table has 1,400,000 or so clones, just under 99% seen once. The sequence was obtained from a man aged 30 to 45 in good health. The V and J genes are TRBV11-2 and TRBJ1-5; D is unclear. The sequencing input was naive CD4+ T cells sorted from blood. The subset: CD45RA+ positively selected. In nucleotides, the CDR3 is TGTGCCAGCAGCTTCAGGCCAGGCAATCAGCCCCAGCATTTT. This translates into CASSFRPGNQPQHF.